This T cell receptor beta chain derives from a study of T cells after yellow fever vaccination. Study-level findings and limits: CD4 and CD8 compartments shared a small share of clonotypes.

CDR1 is SEHNR, CDR2 FQNEAQ, per germline (reference sequence). J lost 6 bases, V lost 5 bases, and 10 bases had no gene match. CDR3 length: 16 amino acids. TCRdb processed the 5' RACE reads anew with MiXCR; each CDR3 protein has one entry. The data hold about 580,000 distinct CDR3 sequences, with roughly 17% observed a single time. This clonotype came up many times. The antigen remains unidentified. The receptor was derived from a man between 18 and 29 years old who received the YFV17D yellow fever vaccine. This sample comprised PBMCs, obtained 5 days after the first yellow fever vaccination. The chain links TRBV7-9 to TRBJ2-3, with TRBD1 identical over 11 bases. CDR3 nucleotide sequence: TGTGCCAGCAGCCCCGGACAGGGGGCTATATCGGATACGCAGTATTTT. Translating gives CASSPGQGAISDTQYF.